Presented here are 30 T cell receptor beta chains from one specimen sequenced in a study of T cells in Graves' hyperthyroidism and ophthalmopathy. RNA transcripts served as the template for amplifying TCR beta CDR3 regions. When the TCR CDR3 underwent first-round RT-PCR, the HTBI primer set was used. One entry per CDR3 protein, called by TCRdb with MiXCR from the multiplex PCR reads. The table includes about 330,000 distinct CDR3 sequences, 12% to 15% detected once. The sequenced sample consisted of blood. These receptors all come from a woman between 40 and 55 years old with Graves' ophthalmopathy.

This clonotype has a count of ten or more. The rearrangement links TRBV6-1 to TRBJ1-4; perhaps TRBD1 as D (6 bases). The CDR3 consists of 14 residues. The V end was cut by 2 bases, the J end by 10 bases, with 14 bases between. Germline CDR1 reads MNHNS; CDR2 reads SASEGT. The CDR3 region is CASSERGDARKLFF. DNA of the CDR3: TGTGCCAGCAGTGAAAGGGGGGACGCCCGAAAACTGTTTTTT.

This clonotype was picked up many times. This chain connects TRBV12-3 or TRBV12-4 to TRBJ2-1; 12 bases are a match to TRBD2. V lost 3 bases, J lost 9 bases, and 0 bases stayed unmatched. The CDR3 has 13 amino acids. The CDR3 DNA is TGTGCCAGCAGTTTGACTAGCGGGAGTGAGCAGTTCTTC. Translation gives CASSLTSGSEQFF.

The chain is built from TRBV6-1 and TRBJ1-1, with 9 nucleotides matching TRBD1. Germline CDR1 reads MNHNS; CDR2 reads SASEGT. The J segment lost 6 bases and the V segment lost 4 bases, leaving 6 bases of the junction unmatched. The CDR3 covers 14 residues. This CDR3 reads CASSGLTGGAEAFF. The CDR3 DNA reads TGTGCCAGCAGTGGTCTGACAGGGGGGGCTGAAGCTTTCTTT.

This clonotype was seen at least ten times. The chain employs TRBV6-1 and TRBJ1-6; D unresolved. The V gene lost 6 bases and the J gene lost 6 bases, with 9 bases spanning the gap. Germline CDR1 and CDR2: MNHNS and SASEGT. This CDR3 has 13 residues. The CDR3 region is CASRGRSNSPLHF. The CDR3 DNA is TGTGCCAGCAGGGGAAGGTCTAATTCACCCCTCCACTTT.

This clonotype has a count of ten or more. This rearrangement joins TRBV10-3 to TRBJ2-1; 7 bases align to TRBD1. The CDR3 is 13 residues long. Germline V gene lookup returns CDR1 ENHRY and CDR2 SYGVKD. After removal of 6 bases from V and 5 bases from J, the junction contained 4 bases not matched to a gene. As DNA, the CDR3 is TGTGCCATCAGGTGGGACAGCCACAATGAGCAGTTCTTC. Its protein is CAIRWDSHNEQFF.

This clonotype was recorded many times. V is TRBV28 and J is TRBJ2-5; 13 bases fit TRBD2. V was pared by 4 bases and J by 0 bases, with 8 bases of the junction left unmatched. Germline V gene data show CDR1 as MDHEN and CDR2 as SYDVKM. The CDR3 covers 18 residues. CDR3 bases: TGTGCCAGCAGTTCGGGACTAGCGGGAACTCTGTACCAAGAGACCCAGTACTTC. Translation: CASSSGLAGTLYQETQYF.

This sequence joins TRBV27 and TRBJ1-1, with a weak D call TRBD1 (6 bases). This CDR3 has 15 residues. Germline-derived CDR1 and CDR2 are MNHEY and SMNVEV (reference sequence). V was shortened by 1 base and J by 2 bases, with 11 bases between the two germline ends. Written as DNA, the CDR3 is TGTGCCAGCAGTTTATTTGGGGGGCGAAACACTGAAGCTTTCTTT. Protein: CASSLFGGRNTEAFF.

This clonotype was seen at least ten times. The chain couples TRBV10-1 to TRBJ2-3, with 8 bases fitting TRBD1. In germline, CDR1 is WNHNN, CDR2 SYGVQD (reference sequence). Losses at the gene ends were 5 bases for V and 0 bases for J; bases not matched to a gene: 4. This CDR3 is built from 15 residues. Here the CDR3 reads CASSPWTGSTDTQYF. The CDR3 nucleotides are TGCGCCAGCAGTCCCTGGACAGGGAGCACAGATACGCAGTATTTT.

The chain links TRBV5-1 to TRBJ2-7; D ambiguous. V gave up 5 bases and J gave up 0 bases, with 12 bases separating them. The CDR3 is 14 amino acids. Germline values: CDR1 SGHRS, CDR2 YFSETQ. The CDR3: CASRNSDSSYEQYF. DNA of the CDR3: TGCGCCAGCAGGAACAGCGACTCCTCCTACGAGCAGTACTTC.

In its sample, this clonotype was seen many times. The gene calls are TRBV5-1 and TRBJ2-7; D may be TRBD2 (7 bases). The V gene lost 4 bases and the J gene lost 5 bases, with 19 bases spanning the gap. The length of the CDR3 is 15 residues. Germline CDR1 is SGHRS and CDR2 is YFSETQ. CDR3 in amino acids: CASSQDWGGLDEQYF. Here the CDR3 DNA reads TGCGCCAGCAGCCAGGATTGGGGGGGGCTCGACGAGCAGTACTTC.

The chain uses TRBV20-1 and TRBJ1-3; a weak D match, TRBD1 (6 bases). V was cut by 0 bases and J by 4 bases, with 13 bases left in between. This CDR3 is built from 15 residues. In germline, CDR1 is DFQATT, CDR2 SNEGSKA (reference sequence). DNA for the CDR3: TGCAGTGCTAGAGATTTACAGGGTACAGGAAACACCATATATTTT. Protein product: CSARDLQGTGNTIYF.

This clonotype was picked up many times. The chain couples TRBV9 to TRBJ2-1, with D hard to call. Trimming removed 3 bases at V and 2 bases at J, with 12 bases between. The CDR3 is 15 amino acids. CDR1 and CDR2 (germline): SGDLS, YYNGEE. As DNA, the CDR3 is TGTGCCAGCAGCGCCACTCCGCCCCCCTACAATGAGCAGTTCTTC. Translation: CASSATPPPYNEQFF.

The chain couples TRBV20-1 to TRBJ2-5; 9 positions agree with TRBD2. CDR1 and CDR2 from the germline V gene are DFQATT and SNEGSKA (reference sequence). The CDR3 contains 16 residues. Unmatched junction bases numbered 11, after V lost 6 bases and J lost 0 bases. The CDR3 here is CSAGRRSGGYQETQYF. In DNA form, the CDR3 reads TGCAGTGCGGGGAGGCGTAGCGGGGGATACCAAGAGACCCAGTACTTC.

This clonotype was detected ten times or more. This chain joins TRBV2 and TRBJ1-1, with D perhaps TRBD1 (6 bases). This CDR3 is built from 15 residues. The V and J ends lost 1 base and 10 bases respectively, with 19 bases between them. Germline V gene data show CDR1 as SNHLY and CDR2 as FYNNEI. The CDR3 DNA reads as TGTGCCAGCAGTGAAGTAGGTGGGTTGACAGGACGAGCTTTCTTT. Its protein product is CASSEVGGLTGRAFF. The variable domain in full, completed from reference TRBV2 and TRBJ1-1, reads EPEVTQTPSHQVTQMGQEVILRCVPISNHLYFYWYRQILGQKVEFLVSFYNNEISEKSEIFDDQFSVERPDGSNFTLKIRSTKLEDSAMYFCASSEVGGLTGRAFFGQGTRLTVV.

In its sample, this clonotype was seen many times. V gene TRBV20-1 combines with J gene TRBJ1-6; 8 nucleotides align to TRBD1. V was clipped by 5 bases and J by 8 bases; unmatched bases: 5. The CDR3 is 13 residues long. Germline CDR1 reads DFQATT; CDR2 reads SNEGSKA (reference sequence). CDR3 protein: CSAFRDRHSPLHF. CDR3 DNA: TGCAGTGCTTTTCGGGACAGGCATTCACCCCTCCACTTT.

This clonotype was observed a few times. V and J are TRBV14 and TRBJ2-7; D unresolved. Germline V CDR1 and CDR2: SGHDN, FVKESK. CDR3 length: 14 residues. With 0 bases removed from V and 4 bases from J, the gap between germline ends came to 10 bases. This CDR3 reads CASSQDAQSYEQYF. CDR3 in DNA: TGTGCCAGCAGCCAAGACGCCCAGAGTTACGAGCAGTACTTC. The full variable domain, with the rest looked up from reference TRBV14 and TRBJ2-7, is EAGVTQFPSHSVIEKGQTVTLRCDPISGHDNLYWYRRVMGKEIKFLLHFVKESKQDESGMPNNRFLAERTGGTYSTLKVQPAELEDSGVYFCASSQDAQSYEQYFGPGTRLTVT.

The chain couples TRBV19 to TRBJ1-1; D is unresolved. V was clipped by 3 bases and J by 2 bases, with 4 bases between them. CDR3 length: 12 residues. CDR1 is LNHDA, CDR2 SQIVND, per germline (reference sequence). The CDR3 spells CASSMDNTEAFF. The CDR3 coding sequence is TGTGCCAGTAGTATGGATAACACTGAAGCTTTCTTT.

The V gene is TRBV7-3, the J gene TRBJ2-3; D is undetermined. The CDR3 has 15 residues. The germline V gene encodes CDR1 SGHTA and CDR2 FQGTGA. Trimming left V 1 base short and J 4 bases short, with 12 bases between. CDR3 DNA sequence: TGTGCCAGCAGCTTAATCCCCGTAAGCGCAGATACGCAGTATTTT. Translating gives CASSLIPVSADTQYF.

This clonotype appeared many times. The chain combines TRBV6-2 or TRBV6-3 with TRBJ2-7; a weak D match, TRBD1 (6 bases). Per germline, CDR1 MNHEY and CDR2 SVGEGT. V lost 6 bases, J lost 5 bases, and 17 bases lay in between. The CDR3 contains 14 residues. The CDR3, as DNA: TGTGCCAGCAGAGCCTCCGGGACAAAGCACGAGCAGTACTTC. It encodes CASRASGTKHEQYF.

This clonotype was counted many times. This chain connects TRBV11-1 to TRBJ2-1; a weak D match, TRBD2 (6 bases). The CDR3 spans 15 residues. The V end was cut by 7 bases, the J end by 3 bases, with 16 bases between. Germline loops: CDR1 SGHAT, CDR2 FQDESV (reference sequence). CDR3 sequence: CASNDWEAVYNEQFF. In DNA, the CDR3 is TGTGCCAGCAATGATTGGGAGGCCGTCTACAATGAGCAGTTCTTC.

This clonotype was counted ten times or more. The V and J genes are TRBV19 and TRBJ2-1; 10 positions agree with TRBD2. Germline-derived CDR1 and CDR2 are LNHDA and SQIVND (reference sequence). The CDR3 contains 16 residues. J gave up 7 bases and V 3 bases, and 9 bases lay outside the gene matches. Here the CDR3 DNA reads TGTGCCAGTAGTATTGGCCCTAGCGGGGGCAAGAATGAGCAGTTCTTC. This encodes CASSIGPSGGKNEQFF.

Details on this clonotype: One base away lies a much larger clone, so this may be a sequencing read error. This chain links TRBV11-2 with TRBJ2-4; 7 bases agree with TRBD1. V lost 5 bases to trimming and J lost 9 bases; unmatched junction nucleotides: 7. CDR1 is SGHAT and CDR2 is FQNNGV in the germline V gene. The CDR3 contains 13 residues. In DNA, the CDR3 is TGTGCCAGCAGCCTTGACAGGGAGAGCATTCAGTACTTC. Its protein product is CASSLDRESIQYF.

This clonotype was found many times. The rearrangement joins TRBV12-3 or TRBV12-4 to TRBJ2-3, with 7 bases matching TRBD2. J was trimmed by 4 bases and V by 5 bases; bases with no gene match: 9. The CDR3 sequence is 15 residues long. CDR3 nucleotides: TGTGCCAGCAGTGGGCGAGGGGAGGGTGCAGATACGCAGTATTTT. This translates into CASSGRGEGADTQYF.

This clonotype was picked up many times. The chain carries TRBV28 and TRBJ2-3, with 8 positions matching TRBD2. The germline CDR1 and CDR2 sequences are MDHEN and SYDVKM. Trimming removed 4 bases from V and 2 bases from J; junction bases left unmatched: 5. The CDR3 contains 15 residues. CDR3 residues: CASSSLAAITDTQYF. The CDR3 nucleotides read TGTGCCAGCAGTTCACTAGCGGCGATCACAGATACGCAGTATTTT.

In its sample, this clonotype was seen many times. The rearrangement uses TRBV7-8 and TRBJ2-3; the D gene is possibly TRBD1 (6 bases). V lost 6 bases, J lost 3 bases, and 10 bases lay in between. This CDR3 has 13 amino acids. Germline values: CDR1 SGHVS, CDR2 FQNEAQ. CDR3 amino acids: CASSSTGTDTQYF. CDR3 DNA sequence: TGTGCCAGCAGTTCCACAGGGACAGATACGCAGTATTTT.

The rearrangement uses TRBV27 and TRBJ2-7; the match to TRBD1 covers 8 bases. The V gene's germline CDR1 is MNHEY and CDR2 SMNVEV (reference sequence). The length of the CDR3 is 13 residues. Trimming cost V 5 bases and J 5 bases; bases outside gene matches: 5. The CDR3 loop reads CASSIDRGHEQYF. The CDR3 coding sequence is TGTGCCAGCAGTATCGACAGGGGACACGAGCAGTACTTC.

This clonotype was counted a few times. The gene calls are TRBV20-1 and TRBJ1-5, with no clear D. Deletions cut 4 bases from V and 1 base from J, with 14 bases between. The CDR3 is 15 amino acids. The V gene's germline CDR1 is DFQATT and CDR2 SNEGSKA (reference sequence). The CDR3 sequence: CSANPLGMSNQPQHF. The DNA of the CDR3 is TGCAGTGCTAACCCATTGGGGATGAGCAATCAGCCCCAGCATTTT.

The CDR3 loop reads CASTLDPRYYNSPLHF. The CDR3 nucleotides are TGTGCCAGCACCCTAGACCCACGCTACTATAATTCACCCCTCCACTTT. The V and J genes are TRBV27 and TRBJ1-6; no definite D call. V lost 7 bases to trimming and J lost 3 bases, with 16 bases between them. Germline-derived CDR1 and CDR2 are MNHEY and SMNVEV (reference sequence). The CDR3 spans 16 residues.

This clonotype came up many times. This could be a read error, since a much larger clone is one nucleotide away. The V gene is TRBV6-1, the J gene TRBJ1-5; maybe TRBD1 (5 bases). The CDR3 spans 13 residues. Trimming took 3 bases from V and 2 from J, leaving 5 bases between them. CDR1 is MNHNS, CDR2 SASEGT, per germline. CDR3 sequence: CASSETGNQPQHF. For the CDR3, the DNA is TGTGCCAGCAGTGAGACAGGCAATCAGCCCCAGCATTTT.

This clonotype was seen only once. A much larger clonotype is one base distant, so this may be a read error. J is TRBJ2-1 and V is TRBV20-1; possibly TRBD1 for D (5 bases). This CDR3 comprises 15 residues. The germline V gene encodes CDR1 DFQATT and CDR2 SNEGSKA (reference sequence). CDR3 region: CSASDTYTGYNGQFF. DNA for the CDR3: TGCAGTGCTAGTGACACCTACACAGGATACAATGGGCAGTTCTTC.